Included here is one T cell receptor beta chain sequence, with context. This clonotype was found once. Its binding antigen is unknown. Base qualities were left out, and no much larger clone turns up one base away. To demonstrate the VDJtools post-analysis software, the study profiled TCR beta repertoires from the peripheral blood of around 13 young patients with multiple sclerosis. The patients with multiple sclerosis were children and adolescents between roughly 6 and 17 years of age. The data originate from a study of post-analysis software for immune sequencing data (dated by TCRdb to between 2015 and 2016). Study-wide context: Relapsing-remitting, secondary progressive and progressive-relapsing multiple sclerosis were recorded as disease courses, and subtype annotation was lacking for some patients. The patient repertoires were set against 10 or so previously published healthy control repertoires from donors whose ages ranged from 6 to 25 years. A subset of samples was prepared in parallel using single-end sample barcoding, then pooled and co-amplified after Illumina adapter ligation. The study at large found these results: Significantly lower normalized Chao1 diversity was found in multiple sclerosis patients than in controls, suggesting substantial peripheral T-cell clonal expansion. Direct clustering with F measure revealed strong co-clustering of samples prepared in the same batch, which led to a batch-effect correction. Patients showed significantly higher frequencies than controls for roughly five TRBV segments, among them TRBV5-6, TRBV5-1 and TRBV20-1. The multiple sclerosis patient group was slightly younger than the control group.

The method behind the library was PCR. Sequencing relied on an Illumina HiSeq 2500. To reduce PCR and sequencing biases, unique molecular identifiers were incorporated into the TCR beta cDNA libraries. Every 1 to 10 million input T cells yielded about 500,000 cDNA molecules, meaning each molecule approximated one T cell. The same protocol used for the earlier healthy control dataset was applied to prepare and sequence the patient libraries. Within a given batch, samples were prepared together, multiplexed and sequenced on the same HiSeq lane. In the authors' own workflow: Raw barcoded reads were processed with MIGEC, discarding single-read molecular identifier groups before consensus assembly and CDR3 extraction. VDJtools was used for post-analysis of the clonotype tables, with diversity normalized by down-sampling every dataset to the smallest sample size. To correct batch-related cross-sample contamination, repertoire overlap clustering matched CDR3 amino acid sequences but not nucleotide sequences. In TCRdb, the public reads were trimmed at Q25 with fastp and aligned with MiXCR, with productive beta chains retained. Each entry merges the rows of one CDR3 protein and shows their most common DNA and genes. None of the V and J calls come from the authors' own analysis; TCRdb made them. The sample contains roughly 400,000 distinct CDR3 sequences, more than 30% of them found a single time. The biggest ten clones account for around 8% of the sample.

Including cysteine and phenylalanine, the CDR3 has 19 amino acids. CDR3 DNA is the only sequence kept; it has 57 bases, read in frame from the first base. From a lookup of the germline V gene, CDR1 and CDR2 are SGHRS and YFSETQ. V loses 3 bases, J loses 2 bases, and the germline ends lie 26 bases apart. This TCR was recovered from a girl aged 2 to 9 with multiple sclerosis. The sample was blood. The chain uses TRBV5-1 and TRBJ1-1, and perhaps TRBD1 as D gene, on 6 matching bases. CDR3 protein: CASSSRPTWTVAANTEAFF. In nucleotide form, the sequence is TGCGCCAGCAGCTCCCGACCAACCTGGACAGTAGCGGCTAACACTGAAGCTTTCTTT. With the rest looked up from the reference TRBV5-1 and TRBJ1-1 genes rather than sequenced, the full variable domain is KAGVTQTPRYLIKTRGQQVTLSCSPISGHRSVSWYQQTPGQGLQFLFEYFSETQRNKGNFPGRFSGRQFSNSRSEMNVSTLELGDSALYLCASSSRPTWTVAANTEAFFGQGTRLTVV.